Listed here are 2 T cell receptor beta chains from one sample, sequenced in a study of vaccination effects on CD4 cells after COVID-19. Following an approximately ten-day culture, CD4+ T cells were purified. Which antigens these TCRs recognize remains unknown. Libraries were prepared by immunoSEQ multiplex PCR; TCRdb keeps only in-frame clonotypes and omits some of them. The sample consists of about 39,000 clones, 82% of them appearing once. The sequencing here drew on CD4+ T cells from PBMCs cultured without peptide, taken before COVID-19 vaccination. These receptors originate from a human donor who received a COVID-19 vaccine.

The CDR3 protein is CASPLAGGRAPGTDTQYF. The CDR3 bases are TGTGCCAGCCCCTTAGCGGGGGGGCGGGCTCCTGGCACAGATACGCAGTATTTT. The chain combines TRBV5-8 with TRBJ2-3, with TRBD2 matching over 11 bases. V lost 7 bases and J lost 1; bases outside the gene matches: 14. Germline CDR1 SGHTS, CDR2 YDEGEE. This CDR3 is 18 amino acids long.

This clone was observed a handful of times. The chain employs TRBV25-1 and TRBJ2-2; 7 bases are a match to TRBD1. This CDR3 contains 16 residues. The V and J ends lost 2 bases and 6 bases, in that order; junction bases with no gene match: 9. Germline lookup yields CDR1 MGHDK and CDR2 SYGVNS. The DNA for the CDR3 is TGTGCCAGCAGTGAACCAGGGACAGTAGGATCCGGGGAGCTGTTTTTT. Amino acid sequence: CASSEPGTVGSGELFF.